Sequencing of this T cell receptor (beta chain) was carried out in a study of glioma-infiltrating T cells. Looking at the study overall: About one million peripheral T cells were targeted at about 4.5- to 11-fold coverage.

Amplification of TCR alpha and beta CDR3 regions from RNA used iRepertoire nested multiplex PCR. In TCRdb, the multiplex PCR reads were re-called with MiXCR into one record per CDR3 protein. The table includes fewer than 500,000 distinct CDR3 sequences, 41% detected once. About this clonotype itself: The junction departs from germline at one end; a sequencing error may be responsible.

The germline CDR1 and CDR2 sequences are SGHTA and FQGNSA. The CDR3 has 14 amino acids. This sequence originates from a human donor with low-grade glioma or glioblastoma, undergoing nonglioma brain surgery, or in good health (not recorded which). This chain uses TRBV7-2 with TRBJ2-7, with TRBD2 as a possible D gene (5 bases). Sequencing was performed on glioma tissue, nonneoplastic brain tissue, or PBMCs (not recorded which). Here the CDR3 reads CASSWTGVGYEQYF. In nucleotides, the CDR3 is TGCGCCAGCAGCTGGACCGGGGTAGGGTACGAGCAGTACTTC.